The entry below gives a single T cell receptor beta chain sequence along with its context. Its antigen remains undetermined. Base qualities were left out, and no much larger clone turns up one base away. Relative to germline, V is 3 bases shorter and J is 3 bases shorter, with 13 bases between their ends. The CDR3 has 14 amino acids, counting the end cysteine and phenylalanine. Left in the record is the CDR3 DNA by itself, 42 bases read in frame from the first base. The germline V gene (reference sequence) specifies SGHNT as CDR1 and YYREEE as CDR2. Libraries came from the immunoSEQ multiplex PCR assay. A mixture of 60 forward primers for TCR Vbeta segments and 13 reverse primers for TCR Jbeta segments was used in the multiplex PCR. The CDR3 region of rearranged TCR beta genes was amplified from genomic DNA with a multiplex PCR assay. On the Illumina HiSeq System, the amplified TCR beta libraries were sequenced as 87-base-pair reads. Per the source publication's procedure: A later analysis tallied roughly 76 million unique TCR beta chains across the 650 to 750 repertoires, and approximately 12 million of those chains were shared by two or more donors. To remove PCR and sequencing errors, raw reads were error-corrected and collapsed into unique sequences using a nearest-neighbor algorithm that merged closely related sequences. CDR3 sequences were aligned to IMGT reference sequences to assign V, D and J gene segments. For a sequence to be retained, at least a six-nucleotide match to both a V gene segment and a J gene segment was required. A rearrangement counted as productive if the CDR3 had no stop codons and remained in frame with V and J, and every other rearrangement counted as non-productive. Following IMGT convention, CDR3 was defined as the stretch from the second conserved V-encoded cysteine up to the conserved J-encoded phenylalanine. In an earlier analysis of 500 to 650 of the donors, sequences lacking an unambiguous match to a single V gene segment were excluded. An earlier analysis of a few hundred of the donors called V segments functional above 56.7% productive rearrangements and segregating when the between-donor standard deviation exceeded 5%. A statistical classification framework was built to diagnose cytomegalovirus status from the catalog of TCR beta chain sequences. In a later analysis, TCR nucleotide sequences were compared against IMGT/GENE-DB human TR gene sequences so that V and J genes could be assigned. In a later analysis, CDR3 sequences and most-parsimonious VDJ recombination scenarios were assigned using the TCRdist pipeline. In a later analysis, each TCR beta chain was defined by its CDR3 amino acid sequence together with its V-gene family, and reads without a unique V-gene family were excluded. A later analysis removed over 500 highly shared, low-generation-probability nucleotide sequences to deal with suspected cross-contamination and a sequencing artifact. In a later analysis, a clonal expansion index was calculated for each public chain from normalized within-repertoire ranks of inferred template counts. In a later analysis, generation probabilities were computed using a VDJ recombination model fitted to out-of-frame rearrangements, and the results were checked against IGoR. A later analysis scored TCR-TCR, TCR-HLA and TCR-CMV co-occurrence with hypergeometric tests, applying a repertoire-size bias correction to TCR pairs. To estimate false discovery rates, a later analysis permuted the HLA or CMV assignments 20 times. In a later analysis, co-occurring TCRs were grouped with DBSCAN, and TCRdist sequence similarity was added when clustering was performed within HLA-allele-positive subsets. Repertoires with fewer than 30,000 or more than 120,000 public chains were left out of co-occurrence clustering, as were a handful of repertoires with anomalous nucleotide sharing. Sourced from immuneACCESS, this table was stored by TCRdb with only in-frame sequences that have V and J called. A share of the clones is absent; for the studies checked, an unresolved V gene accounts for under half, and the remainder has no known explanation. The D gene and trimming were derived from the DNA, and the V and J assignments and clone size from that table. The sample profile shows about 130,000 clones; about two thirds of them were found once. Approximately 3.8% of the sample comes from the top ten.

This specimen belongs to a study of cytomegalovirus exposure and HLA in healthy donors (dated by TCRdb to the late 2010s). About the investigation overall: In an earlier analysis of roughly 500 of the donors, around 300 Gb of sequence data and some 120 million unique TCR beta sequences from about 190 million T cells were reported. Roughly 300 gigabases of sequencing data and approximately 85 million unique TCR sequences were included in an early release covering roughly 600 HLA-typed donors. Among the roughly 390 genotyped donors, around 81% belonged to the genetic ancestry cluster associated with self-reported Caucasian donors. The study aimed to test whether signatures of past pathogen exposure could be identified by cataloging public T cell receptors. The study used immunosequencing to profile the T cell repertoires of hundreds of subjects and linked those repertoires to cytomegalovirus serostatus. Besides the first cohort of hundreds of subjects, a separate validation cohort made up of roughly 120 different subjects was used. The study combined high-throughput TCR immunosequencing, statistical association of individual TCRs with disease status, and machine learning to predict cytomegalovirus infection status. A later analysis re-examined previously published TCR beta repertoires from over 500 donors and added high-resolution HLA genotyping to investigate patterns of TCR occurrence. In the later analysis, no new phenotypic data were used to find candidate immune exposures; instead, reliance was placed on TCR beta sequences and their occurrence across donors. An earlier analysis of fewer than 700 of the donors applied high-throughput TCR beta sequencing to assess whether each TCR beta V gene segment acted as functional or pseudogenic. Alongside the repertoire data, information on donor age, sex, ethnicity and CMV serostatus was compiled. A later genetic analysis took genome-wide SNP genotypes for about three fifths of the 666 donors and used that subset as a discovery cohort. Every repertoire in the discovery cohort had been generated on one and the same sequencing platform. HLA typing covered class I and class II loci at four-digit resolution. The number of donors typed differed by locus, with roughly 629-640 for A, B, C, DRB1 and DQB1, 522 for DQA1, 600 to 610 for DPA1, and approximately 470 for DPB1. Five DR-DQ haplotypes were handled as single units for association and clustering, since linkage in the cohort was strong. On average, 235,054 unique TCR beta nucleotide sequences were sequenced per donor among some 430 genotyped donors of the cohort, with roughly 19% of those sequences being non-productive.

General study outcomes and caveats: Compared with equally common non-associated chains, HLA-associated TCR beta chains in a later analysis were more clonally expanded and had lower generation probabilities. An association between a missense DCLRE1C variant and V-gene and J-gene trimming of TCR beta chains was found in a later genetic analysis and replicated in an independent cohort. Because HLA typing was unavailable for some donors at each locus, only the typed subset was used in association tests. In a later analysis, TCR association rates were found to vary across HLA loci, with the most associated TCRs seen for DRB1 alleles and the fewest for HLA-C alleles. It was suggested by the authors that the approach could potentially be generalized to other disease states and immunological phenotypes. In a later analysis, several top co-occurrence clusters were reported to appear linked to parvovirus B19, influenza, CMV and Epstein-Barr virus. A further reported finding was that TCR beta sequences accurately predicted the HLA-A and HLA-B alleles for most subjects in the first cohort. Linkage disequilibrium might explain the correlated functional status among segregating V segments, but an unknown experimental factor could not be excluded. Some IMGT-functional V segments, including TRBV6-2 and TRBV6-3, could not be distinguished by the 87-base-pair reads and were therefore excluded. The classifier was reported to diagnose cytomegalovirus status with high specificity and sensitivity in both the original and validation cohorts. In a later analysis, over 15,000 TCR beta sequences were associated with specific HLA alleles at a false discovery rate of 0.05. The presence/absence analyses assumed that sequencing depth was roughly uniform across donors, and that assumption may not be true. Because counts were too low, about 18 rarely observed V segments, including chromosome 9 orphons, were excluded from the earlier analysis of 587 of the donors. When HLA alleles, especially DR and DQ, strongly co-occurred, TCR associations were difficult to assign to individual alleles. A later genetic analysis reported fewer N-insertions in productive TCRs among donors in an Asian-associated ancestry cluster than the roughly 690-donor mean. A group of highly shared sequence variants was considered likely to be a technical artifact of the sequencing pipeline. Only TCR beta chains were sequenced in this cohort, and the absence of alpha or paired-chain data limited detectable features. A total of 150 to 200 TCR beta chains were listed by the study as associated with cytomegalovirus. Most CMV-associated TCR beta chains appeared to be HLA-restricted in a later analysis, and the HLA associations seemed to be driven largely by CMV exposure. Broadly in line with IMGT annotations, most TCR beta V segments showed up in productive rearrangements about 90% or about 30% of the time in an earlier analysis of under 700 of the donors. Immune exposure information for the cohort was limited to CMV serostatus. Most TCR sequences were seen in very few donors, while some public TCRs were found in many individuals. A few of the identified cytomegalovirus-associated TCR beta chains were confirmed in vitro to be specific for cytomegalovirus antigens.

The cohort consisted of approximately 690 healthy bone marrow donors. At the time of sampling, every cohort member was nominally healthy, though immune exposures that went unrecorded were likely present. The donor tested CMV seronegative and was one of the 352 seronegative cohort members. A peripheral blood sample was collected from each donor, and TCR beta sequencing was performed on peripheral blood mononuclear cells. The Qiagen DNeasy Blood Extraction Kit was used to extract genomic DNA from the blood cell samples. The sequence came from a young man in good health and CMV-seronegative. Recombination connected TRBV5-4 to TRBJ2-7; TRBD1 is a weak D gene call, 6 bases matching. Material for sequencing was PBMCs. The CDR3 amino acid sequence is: CASSSGGGSYEQYF. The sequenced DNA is TGTGCCAGCAGCTCGGGTGGGGGCAGCTACGAGCAGTACTTC.